This TCR beta chain was identified during a study of siplizumab effects on memory and regulatory T cells. Every sample had roughly 100,000 of its TCR templates assayed. Clones were sequenced by immunoSEQ multiplex PCR, and TCRdb holds only the in-frame ones, with some missing. The sample lists roughly 120,000 clones, approximately 92% occurring once. Trimming took 1 base from V and 9 from J, leaving 13 bases between them. The CDR3 sequence is 14 residues long. Germline V CDR1 and CDR2: SNHLY, FYNNEI. Sequencing used CD4+ T cells sorted from blood. The rearrangement links TRBV2 to TRBJ2-4; TRBD2 is a possible D gene (5 bases). This receptor was taken from a human donor in good health. CDR3: CASSEVGGLIIQYF. As DNA, the CDR3 is TGTGCCAGCAGTGAAGTAGGAGGACTCATCATTCAGTACTTC.